This entry features one T cell receptor beta chain sequence. Primers for the PCR totalled 60 Vbeta and 13 Jbeta. Using immunoSEQ multiplex PCR, the repertoire was profiled, and TCRdb retains in-frame clones only, with some absent. The repertoire consists of about 130,000 clones, with 80% occurring once and the leading ten covering 3% to 4%. Germline CDR1 MNHEY, CDR2 SVGAGI. V dropped 6 bases and J dropped 5 bases, with 14 bases sitting between them. This CDR3 has 14 residues. This entry comes from a study of cytomegalovirus exposure and HLA in healthy donors. V is TRBV6-5 and J is TRBJ1-5; D is unresolved. Source material: PBMCs. The sequence was obtained from a middle-aged woman in good health and CMV-seronegative. In DNA form, the CDR3 reads TGTGCCAGCAGGGCACGAGGGCCCCATCAGCCCCAGCATTTT. As protein: CASRARGPHQPQHF.